The rows below give T cell receptor beta chains drawn from one sample of a study of blood T cell repertoires in COVID-19. Some clones are missing from TCRdb's copy, which holds only in-frame ones; the method was immunoSEQ multiplex PCR. Of 200,000 to 300,000 clones in the sample, around 90% were seen once. What was sequenced was peripheral blood. These receptors were collected from a woman in her 40s with acute or convalescent COVID-19. The CDR3 runs from the conserved cysteine through the conserved F or W. Each record gives: J gene, clone size, V gene, D gene, CDR3 protein, CDR3 DNA. The D gene is left open where the match is weak. Not every row has a clone size; where given, it reads once, few, many or a size class.

TRBJ1-5,once,TRBV11-2,-,CASSFQSNQPQHF,TGTGCCAGCAGCTTCCAGTCCAATCAGCCCCAGCATTTT
TRBJ2-3,-,TRBV6-5,-,CASSRGADTQYF,TGTGCCAGCAGTAGGGGCGCGGATACGCAGTATTTT
TRBJ1-1,-,TRBV7-9,-,CASSRARALNTEAFF,TGTGCCAGCAGCCGCGCCAGGGCCTTGAACACTGAAGCTTTCTTT
TRBJ1-1,-,TRBV27,-,CASTLTGSNTEAFF,TGTGCCAGCACCCTCACAGGTAGTAACACTGAAGCTTTCTTT
TRBJ1-4,once,TRBV4-1,-,CASSRAGRAGGEKLFF,TGCGCCAGCAGCCGTGCTGGGAGGGCTGGAGGTGAAAAACTGTTTTTT
TRBJ2-3,-,TRBV5-1,-,CASSLAVAFSLTDTQYF,TGCGCCAGCAGCTTGGCCGTGGCTTTCTCGCTCACAGATACGCAGTATTTT
TRBJ1-1,-,TRBV5-1,TRBD1,CASSLVDRGRSGDTEAFF,TGCGCCAGCAGCTTGGTGGACAGGGGTCGATCTGGGGACACTGAAGCTTTCTTT
TRBJ1-1,once,TRBV5-1,TRBD1,CASRVGQGNYEAFF,TGCGCCAGCAGGGTGGGACAGGGGAACTATGAAGCTTTCTTT
TRBJ2-2,-,TRBV19,TRBD1,CASSILQGARTGELFF,TGTGCCAGTAGTATCCTCCAGGGGGCGCGAACCGGGGAGCTGTTTTTT
TRBJ2-5,-,TRBV9,TRBD2,CASSANRGGGETQYF,TGTGCCAGCAGCGCCAACCGGGGGGGCGGTGAGACCCAGTACTTC
TRBJ2-2,-,TRBV12-3/TRBV12-4,-,CANRVGTGELFF,TGTGCCAACAGGGTCGGCACCGGGGAGCTGTTTTTT
TRBJ1-1,-,TRBV25-1,-,CASGGDYGTFF,TGTGCCAGCGGCGGCGATTATGGCACCTTCTTT
TRBJ1-2,-,TRBV19,-,CASSILQGFDGYTF,TGTGCCAGTAGTATACTGCAGGGATTCGATGGCTACACCTTC
TRBJ1-4,-,TRBV6-6,TRBD1,CASSRRQGEEKLFF,TGTGCCAGCAGTAGACGACAGGGAGAGGAAAAACTGTTTTTT
TRBJ1-2,-,TRBV27,-,CASSLHWASAGYTF,TGTGCCAGCAGTTTACACTGGGCATCGGCCGGCTACACCTTC
TRBJ1-5,-,TRBV19,-,CASQPGTPSNQPQHF,TGTGCCAGTCAGCCCGGGACACCTAGCAATCAGCCCCAGCATTTT
TRBJ2-5,-,TRBV10-1,TRBD1,CASSEGTAQETQYF,TGCGCCAGCAGCGAAGGGACAGCGCAAGAGACCCAGTACTTC
TRBJ1-5,-,TRBV19,-,CASSIGRGSGNQPQHF,TGTGCCAGTAGTATAGGAAGAGGGTCAGGCAATCAGCCCCAGCATTTT
TRBJ1-1,-,TRBV24-1,TRBD1,CATSDPRQGHTEAFF,TGTGCCACCAGTGACCCTCGACAGGGGCACACTGAAGCTTTCTTT
TRBJ2-3,-,TRBV19,-,CASSNQGNTDTQYF,TGTGCCAGTAGTAATCAGGGTAACACAGATACGCAGTATTTT
TRBJ1-2,once,TRBV27,TRBD1,CASRGLGRGIAGGYTF,TGTGCCAGCAGGGGGCTGGGCAGGGGGATTGCTGGTGGCTACACCTTC
TRBJ1-1,-,TRBV5-1,TRBD1,CASRGRRADRGNTEAFF,TGCGCCAGCAGGGGCCGGCGGGCGGACAGGGGGAATACTGAAGCTTTCTTT
TRBJ1-2,once,TRBV19,TRBD1,CASSLDRGTGGYTF,TGTGCCAGTAGCCTTGACAGGGGGACGGGAGGCTACACCTTC
TRBJ2-3,few,TRBV4-1,TRBD1,CASKATDGTGRPDTQYF,TGCGCCAGCAAAGCGACCGATGGGACAGGGAGGCCAGATACGCAGTATTTT
TRBJ1-3,once,TRBV2,-,CASSFLPGALDGNTIYF,TGTGCCAGCAGTTTCCTCCCGGGAGCACTTGATGGAAACACCATATATTTT
TRBJ1-6,-,TRBV6-5,TRBD1,CASRDREAYNSPLHF,TGTGCCAGCAGGGACAGGGAGGCCTATAATTCACCCCTCCACTTT
TRBJ1-4,once,TRBV7-2,-,CASSEVFQLKLFF,TGTGCCAGCTCGGAGGTGTTCCAACTTAAACTGTTTTTT
TRBJ1-1,-,TRBV18,TRBD1,CASSPYTGVRNTEAFF,TGTGCCAGCTCACCATACACAGGGGTTAGGAACACTGAAGCTTTCTTT
TRBJ1-1,-,TRBV5-1,-,CASGEVGTEAFF,TGCGCCAGCGGGGAGGTTGGGACTGAAGCTTTCTTT
TRBJ2-5,-,TRBV21-1,-,CASDGRGGETQYF,TGTGCCAGCGACGGACGAGGAGGTGAGACCCAGTACTTC
TRBJ1-1,-,TRBV3-1/TRBV3-2,-,CASSQEGPRTEAFF,TGTGCCAGCAGCCAAGAGGGGCCGCGCACTGAAGCTTTCTTT
TRBJ1-1,-,TRBV5-5,-,CASSSLQSKGGFF,TGTGCCAGCAGCTCGCTACAGAGTAAAGGGGGTTTCTTT
TRBJ1-2,-,TRBV29-1,-,CSVFTEGYTF,TGCAGCGTTTTCACAGAGGGCTACACCTTC
TRBJ1-1,-,TRBV2,-,CASASRENTEAFF,TGTGCCAGCGCGTCCAGGGAGAACACTGAAGCTTTCTTT
TRBJ1-2,once,TRBV19,TRBD1,CASSPTRTGGIRYGYTF,TGTGCCAGTAGTCCGACACGGACAGGGGGCATTCGCTATGGCTACACCTTC
TRBJ2-5,-,TRBV6-6,TRBD1,CASSRGQGVGFKGKNQETQYF,TGTGCCAGCAGTCGGGGACAGGGGGTCGGGTTTAAGGGGAAAAACCAAGAGACCCAGTACTTC
TRBJ1-2,few,TRBV27,-,CASSFSAGSNYGYTF,TGTGCCAGCAGTTTCTCAGCAGGGTCCAACTATGGCTACACCTTC
TRBJ1-2,once,TRBV29-1,-,CSSVGLLGYTF,TGCAGCTCCGTGGGGCTCTTGGGCTACACCTTC
TRBJ2-2,-,TRBV28,TRBD1,CASRGQGLTGELFF,TGTGCCAGCCGTGGACAGGGTTTGACCGGGGAGCTGTTTTTT
TRBJ2-1,-,TRBV10-1,-,CASSEFGGSYNEQFF,TGCGCCAGCAGTGAATTTGGGGGGTCCTACAATGAGCAGTTCTTC
TRBJ1-5,-,TRBV30,-,CAWSGDSNQPQHF,TGTGCCTGGTCAGGGGATAGCAATCAGCCCCAGCATTTT